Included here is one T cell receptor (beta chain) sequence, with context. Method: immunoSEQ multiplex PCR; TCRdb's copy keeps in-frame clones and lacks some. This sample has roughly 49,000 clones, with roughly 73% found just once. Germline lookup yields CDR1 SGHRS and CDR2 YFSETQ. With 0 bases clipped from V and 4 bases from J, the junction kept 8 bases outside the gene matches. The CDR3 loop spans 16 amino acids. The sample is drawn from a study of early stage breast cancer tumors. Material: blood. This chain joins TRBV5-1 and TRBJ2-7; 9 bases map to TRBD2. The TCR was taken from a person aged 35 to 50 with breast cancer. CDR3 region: CASSLGQTSGLYEQYF. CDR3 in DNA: TGCGCCAGCAGCTTGGGACAGACTAGCGGACTGTACGAGCAGTACTTC.